This TCR beta chain was sequenced during a study of beta chain features in type 1 diabetes. General study points: Sequencing from cDNA could over-represent high-TCR-expressing cells. Whether HLA type influences TCRB rearrangement remained unresolved here.

CD4+ cells of the naive, central memory, regulatory and stem cell-like memory types were sorted via CD45RO/CCR7/CD25/CD127/CD95/CD27. Germline V gene lookup returns CDR1 LGHNT and CDR2 FRNRAP. CDR3 length equals 13 residues. V trimming: 7 bases; J trimming: 7 bases; junction bases outside the gene matches: 9. The investigators reverse transcribed all of the isolated RNA, so they sequenced expressed TCRB transcripts. TCRdb's table, derived via immunoSEQ multiplex PCR, lists solely in-frame clones and lacks some. The sample yields around 430,000 clones, about 30% seen once. Regarding this clone: Its antigen is not known.

The sample was naive CD4+ T cells from blood. J is TRBJ1-2 and V is TRBV12-5; the match to TRBD1 covers 7 bases. This sequence originates from a man aged 18 to 30 in good health. The CDR3 nucleotides read TGTGCTAGTGCCACCAACAGGGGTCCTGGCTACACCTTC. Translating it yields CASATNRGPGYTF.